This T cell receptor beta chain was observed in a study of T cells in localized non-small cell lung cancer. Study-level results: Adjacent lung exhibited a median of about 57 among the 100 most abundant tumor clones. Of the tissues analyzed, uninvolved adjacent lung showed maximal T cell clonality, greater than tumor.

CDR1 is GTSNPN and CDR2 is SVGIG in the germline V gene (reference sequence). The CDR3 spans 11 residues. The V gene lost 3 bases and the J gene lost 5 bases, with 7 bases spanning the gap. Notes on this clone: The antigen is undetermined. The sample contains more than one DNA sequence encoding this CDR3.

Sequencing was performed with immunoSEQ multiplex PCR; in TCRdb, only in-frame clones are kept and a portion is missing. The profile shows 15,000 to 25,000 clones, 75% to 95% of them singletons. This chain uses TRBV30 with TRBJ1-1; tentatively, D is TRBD1 (5 bases). Source: peripheral blood, taken before any cancer treatment. The clonotype originates from a male donor at least 60 years old with stage I squamous cell lung carcinoma. The CDR3 DNA reads as TGTGCCTGGAGCTGGGGGACTGAAGCTTTCTTT. This codes for CAWSWGTEAFF. Filled out from reference TRBV30 and TRBJ1-1, the complete variable domain reads SQTIHQWPATLVQPVGSPLSLECTVEGTSNPNLYWYRQAAGRGLQLLFYSVGIGQISSEVPQNLSASRPQDRQFILSSKKLLLSDSGFYLCAWSWGTEAFFGQGTRLTVV.